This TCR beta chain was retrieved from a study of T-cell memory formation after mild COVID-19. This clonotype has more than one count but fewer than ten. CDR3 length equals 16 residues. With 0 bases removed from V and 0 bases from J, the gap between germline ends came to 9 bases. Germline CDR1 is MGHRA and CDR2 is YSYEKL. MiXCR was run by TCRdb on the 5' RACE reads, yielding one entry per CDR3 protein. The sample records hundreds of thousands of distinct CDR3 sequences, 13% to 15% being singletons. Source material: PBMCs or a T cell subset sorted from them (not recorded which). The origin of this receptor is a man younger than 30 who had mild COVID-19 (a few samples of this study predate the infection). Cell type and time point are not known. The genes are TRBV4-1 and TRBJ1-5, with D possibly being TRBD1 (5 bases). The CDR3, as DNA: TGCGCCAGCAGCCAAGATACGGGGCTTAGCAATCAGCCCCAGCATTTT. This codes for CASSQDTGLSNQPQHF.